This T cell receptor beta chain was recorded in a study of CD8+CD57+ T cells in acquired aplastic anemia. Before being chosen for sequencing, patients had shown CD8+CD57+ cell expansion by flow cytometry. In all patients, the disease was severe acquired aplastic anemia. This CDR3 region has 16 residues. V dropped 4 bases and J dropped 7; count of bases not matched to a gene: 5. Germline lookup yields CDR1 SGHAT and CDR2 FQNNGV. Researchers used genomic DNA as the template to profile TCR beta VDJ and CDR3. One entry per CDR3 protein results from TCRdb running MiXCR on the reads. Altogether under 150,000 distinct CDR3 sequences are present, almost 40% being singletons, with the ten largest covering over 2%.

This receptor was identified in a human donor with aplastic anemia. Sample: sorted CD4+, CD8+, or CD8+CD57+ T cells (not recorded which) from PBMCs. V usage is TRBV11-2 and J usage is TRBJ1-6, with 12 bases matching TRBD1. CDR3 protein: CASSSGQGAWNSPLHF. The CDR3, as DNA: TGTGCCAGCAGCTCGGGACAGGGGGCTTGGAATTCACCCCTCCACTTT.